This T cell receptor beta chain was identified in a study of T cells after posttransplantation cyclophosphamide. Study findings and constraints: Donor-recipient repertoire similarity was low at 1-2 months, rising over year one. Skin or GI-infiltrating T cells shared few TRB sequences with blood. TRB clonality was highly associated with recipient CMV seropositivity and reactivation.

Sequencing was performed with immunoSEQ multiplex PCR; in TCRdb, only in-frame clones are kept and a portion is missing. This sample carries roughly 7,000 clones, none of them present only once. A marrow graft followed busulfan-fludarabine conditioning, with cyclophosphamide on days +3 and +4. Germline lookup yields CDR1 SNHLY and CDR2 FYNNEI. This CDR3 is 14 amino acids long. V trimming: 6 bases; J trimming: 7 bases; junction bases outside the gene matches: 8. This clone is labeled medium-sized. The antigen is undetermined. Sample: PBMCs, taken after allogeneic stem cell transplant with posttransplant cyclophosphamide. The sequence was obtained from a female patient between 50 and 59 years old who received an allogeneic stem cell transplant from an unrelated donor, was CMV-positive, and had acute GVHD only. These T cells may partly come from the graft donor. The rearrangement joins TRBV2 to TRBJ1-4; 7 nucleotides agree with TRBD1. The CDR3 is CASSPRGAGEKLFF. CDR3 in DNA: TGTGCCAGCAGCCCCAGGGGGGCGGGTGAAAAACTGTTTTTT. Full variable domain (missing parts from reference TRBV2 and TRBJ1-4): EPEVTQTPSHQVTQMGQEVILRCVPISNHLYFYWYRQILGQKVEFLVSFYNNEISEKSEIFDDQFSVERPDGSNFTLKIRSTKLEDSAMYFCASSPRGAGEKLFFGSGTQLSVL.